The 30 T cell receptor beta chains below all came from one sample that was sequenced in a study of beta chain features in type 1 diabetes. The whole isolated RNA underwent reverse transcription, so sequencing captured expressed TCRB transcripts. Method: immunoSEQ multiplex PCR; TCRdb's copy keeps in-frame clones and lacks some. The sample shows 400,000 to 550,000 clones, 10% to 12% of them seen only once. Source material: naive CD4+ T cells from blood. The receptors were gathered from a woman aged 18-29 years in good health.

This clone has only a few counts. The genes are TRBV29-1 and TRBJ2-1, with a tentative D call TRBD1 (6 bases). The CDR3 is made up of 15 amino acids. V lost 4 bases, J lost 0 bases, and 13 bases lay in between. CDR1 and CDR2 from the germline V gene are SQVTM and ANQGSEA. The DNA of the CDR3 is TGCAGCGTTGCAGGGGCCTCAGGCTCCTACAATGAGCAGTTCTTC. It yields the protein CSVAGASGSYNEQFF.

The chain joins TRBV2 to TRBJ2-5; perhaps D is TRBD1 or TRBD2 (5 bases each). The CDR3 is 12 residues long. V was clipped by 6 bases and J by 5 bases, with 10 bases between them. Germline V lookup: CDR1 SNHLY, CDR2 FYNNEI. The CDR3 protein is CASRQEGETQYF. The CDR3 DNA follows: TGTGCCAGCAGGCAAGAGGGGGAGACCCAGTACTTC.

This clone appeared a few times. The chain joins TRBV23-1 to TRBJ2-3; 10 nucleotides line up with TRBD1. TRBV23-1 is reported as an ORF; its role is uncertain. This CDR3 comprises 17 residues. With 4 bases clipped from V and 4 bases from J, the junction kept 11 bases outside the gene matches. The CDR3 DNA reads TGCGCCAGCAGTCCTCCTTCCGGGACAGGGGATGCAGATACGCAGTATTTT. Its protein is CASSPPSGTGDADTQYF.

The rearrangement links TRBV19 to TRBJ1-1; a possible D gene is TRBD1 (5 bases). V lost 5 bases and J 8 bases, leaving 18 bases between the germline ends. The CDR3 contains 14 residues. Per germline, CDR1 LNHDA and CDR2 SQIVND (reference sequence). CDR3 sequence reads: CASSSTNRLKEAFF. CDR3 sequence (DNA): TGTGCCAGTAGTTCCACAAACAGGCTCAAGGAAGCTTTCTTT.

This clone has just a few counts. The CDR3 loop is CASSRTGSAKNIQYF. The CDR3 DNA follows: TGTGCCAGCTCCCGTACAGGGAGTGCCAAAAACATTCAGTACTTC. The J gene is TRBJ2-4, the V gene TRBV18; TRBD1 might be the D (6 bases). Germline V gene data show CDR1 as KGHSH and CDR2 as LQKENI. The CDR3 contains 15 residues. Deletions cut 6 bases from V and 1 base from J, with 13 bases between.

The chain couples TRBV30 to TRBJ2-3, with 12 bases fitting TRBD2. The trim removed 4 bases at V and 13 bases at J, leaving 6 bases unmatched. There are 12 residues in the CDR3. CDR1 and CDR2 from the germline V gene are GTSNPN and SVGIG (reference sequence). The CDR3 is CAWIRTSGTKYF. CDR3 DNA sequence: TGTGCCTGGATACGGACTAGCGGGACCAAGTATTTT.

This clone was detected a few times. This chain links TRBV30 with TRBJ1-2, with a possible D match to TRBD1 (6 bases). Germline CDR1 and CDR2: GTSNPN and SVGIG (reference sequence). V was clipped by 1 base and J by 8 bases, with 8 bases between them. The CDR3 has 11 residues. The CDR3 protein is CAWSGGGGYTF. CDR3 nucleotides: TGTGCCTGGAGTGGAGGGGGAGGCTACACCTTC.

This clone has more than one count but fewer than ten. J is TRBJ2-5 and V is TRBV25-1; D uncertain. V lost 1 base, J lost 0 bases, and 6 bases lay in between. Germline V gene data show CDR1 as MGHDK and CDR2 as SYGVNS. The CDR3 spans 14 residues. The CDR3, as DNA: TGTGCCAGCAGTGAATTCGCGTACCAAGAGACCCAGTACTTC. Protein sequence: CASSEFAYQETQYF.

This clone has just a few counts. The J gene is TRBJ2-7, the V gene TRBV7-9, with D hard to call. The V end was cut by 0 bases, the J end by 4 bases, with 4 bases between. Per the germline V gene, CDR1 is SEHNR and CDR2 is FQNEAQ (reference sequence). The CDR3 consists of 12 residues. The CDR3 DNA reads as TGTGCCAGCAGCTTAGCCGAGTACGAGCAGTACGTC. This sequence encodes CASSLAEYEQYV.

There are a few counts of this clone. This chain connects TRBV30 to TRBJ2-7; no firm D call. Between the trimmed V and J ends, which lost 2 bases and 3 bases, there was a span of 11 bases. CDR3 length: 13 residues. Per the germline V gene, CDR1 is GTSNPN and CDR2 is SVGIG (reference sequence). The CDR3 coding sequence is TGTGCCTGGAGTACACAGCAGGACTACGAGCAGTACTTC. Its protein product is CAWSTQQDYEQYF.

The V and J genes are TRBV7-9 and TRBJ1-1; a possible D gene is TRBD1 (5 bases). With 5 bases removed from V and 0 bases from J, the gap between germline ends came to 13 bases. The CDR3 is 15 residues long. Germline values: CDR1 SEHNR, CDR2 FQNEAQ (reference sequence). DNA for the CDR3: TGTGCCAGCAGCCCTAACCTCAGGGTGAACACTGAAGCTTTCTTT. It yields the protein CASSPNLRVNTEAFF.

This clone has just a few counts. The CDR3 sequence is CASSFGGQAETQYF. The CDR3, as DNA: TGTGCCAGCAGTTTTGGGGGACAGGCAGAGACCCAGTACTTC. The chain uses TRBV28 and TRBJ2-5; 8 nucleotides line up with TRBD1. Germline V gives CDR1 MDHEN, CDR2 SYDVKM. The CDR3 consists of 14 residues. Trimming cost V 3 bases and J 4 bases; bases outside gene matches: 4.

This clone was counted a few times. This chain uses TRBV7-2 with TRBJ1-2, with unresolved D. CDR1 SGHTA and CDR2 FQGNSA come from the germline V gene. The CDR3 spans 15 residues. Deletions cut 5 bases from V and 7 bases from J, with 20 bases between. The CDR3 is CASSPYRVVIAGYTF. Here the CDR3 DNA reads TGTGCCAGCAGCCCATATAGGGTTGTCATTGCTGGCTACACCTTC.

This clone is a singleton in its sample. The chain carries TRBV19 and TRBJ2-5; 8 positions agree with TRBD1. Germline CDR1 reads LNHDA; CDR2 reads SQIVND (reference sequence). The CDR3 runs 13 residues. Unmatched junction bases numbered 3, after V lost 6 bases and J lost 3 bases. CDR3 residues: CASSQDREETQYF. CDR3 coding DNA: TGTGCCAGTAGCCAGGACAGGGAAGAGACCCAGTACTTC.

This clone was picked up a small number of times. This chain uses TRBV29-1 with TRBJ2-2; tentative D call: TRBD1 (6 bases). The V end was cut by 6 bases, the J end by 7 bases, with 9 bases between. The CDR3 covers 11 residues. CDR1 is SQVTM, CDR2 ANQGSEA, per germline. The CDR3: CSVAGVGELFF. The CDR3 DNA follows: TGCAGCGTAGCAGGGGTCGGGGAGCTGTTTTTT.

This clone occurred a few times. The chain employs TRBV6-5 and TRBJ2-7; 7 bases agree with TRBD1. This CDR3 spans 14 amino acids. With 0 bases clipped from V and 4 bases from J, the junction kept 3 bases outside the gene matches. Germline values: CDR1 MNHEY, CDR2 SVGAGI. The CDR3 DNA reads as TGTGCCAGCAGTTACTCGCCACAGGGGTACGAGCAGTACGTC. This sequence encodes CASSYSPQGYEQYV.

The chain recombines TRBV7-9 with TRBJ2-1, with TRBD2 matching over 7 bases. J gave up 2 bases and V 3 bases, and 4 bases lay outside the gene matches. Germline V CDR1 and CDR2: SEHNR, FQNEAQ (reference sequence). CDR3 length: 15 amino acids. The CDR3 loop is CASSFGGSAYNEQFF. Here the CDR3 DNA reads TGTGCCAGCAGCTTCGGCGGGAGTGCCTACAATGAGCAGTTCTTC.

This clone was counted only a few times. The chain recombines TRBV28 with TRBJ1-2; D gene uncertain. Germline V gene sequence: CDR1 MDHEN, CDR2 SYDVKM. The CDR3 sequence is 13 residues long. With 9 bases removed from V and 4 bases from J, the gap between germline ends came to 15 bases. The CDR3: CASRSTARYGYTF. Written as DNA, the CDR3 is TGTGCCAGTCGATCGACTGCCCGCTATGGCTACACCTTC.

As DNA, the CDR3 is TGTGCCAGCAGCCAGCGAGAGGGGGGCTACAATGAGCAGTTCTTC. This encodes CASSQREGGYNEQFF. The chain employs TRBV14 and TRBJ2-1; D is possibly TRBD1 or TRBD2 (6 bases each). Deletions cut 3 bases from V and 3 bases from J, with 12 bases between. This CDR3 contains 15 residues. CDR1 is SGHDN and CDR2 is FVKESK in the germline V gene.

A few counts support this clone. This chain uses TRBV20-1 with TRBJ1-1; D gene ambiguous. V lost 3 bases, J lost 3 bases, and 2 bases lay in between. The CDR3 has 10 residues. Germline CDR1 is DFQATT and CDR2 is SNEGSKA (reference sequence). Written as DNA, the CDR3 is TGCAGTGCTAGGGACACTGAAGCTTTCTTT. This codes for CSARDTEAFF.

This clone has a handful of counts. V usage is TRBV29-1 and J usage is TRBJ1-5, with 12 bases that match TRBD1. In germline, CDR1 is SQVTM, CDR2 ANQGSEA. The CDR3 totals 13 residues. Losses at the gene ends were 6 bases for V and 7 bases for J; bases not matched to a gene: 4. The CDR3 DNA follows: TGCAGCGTAGGGACAGGGGGCGGCCAGCCCCAGCATTTT. It translates to CSVGTGGGQPQHF. Together with reference TRBV29-1 and TRBJ1-5, the CDR3 gives the full variable domain: SAVISQKPSRDICQRGTSLTIQCQVDSQVTMMFWYRQQPGQSLTLIATANQGSEATYESGFVIDKFPISRPNLTFSTLTVSNMSPEDSSIYLCSVGTGGGQPQHFGDGTRLSIL.

The chain uses TRBV14 and TRBJ2-7; tentative D call: TRBD2 (6 bases). CDR3 length equals 14 residues. Germline CDR1 reads SGHDN; CDR2 reads FVKESK. Trimming pared 2 bases from V and 4 bases from J, leaving 12 bases between. The CDR3 protein is CASSQLVRGYEQYV. CDR3 sequence (DNA): TGTGCCAGCAGCCAATTGGTGCGGGGATACGAGCAGTACGTC.

This clone was found a few times. The chain recombines TRBV2 with TRBJ2-1; TRBD1 or TRBD2 may be the D gene (6 bases each). V was cut by 4 bases and J by 2 bases, with 12 bases left in between. The V gene's germline CDR1 is SNHLY and CDR2 FYNNEI. The CDR3 sequence is 15 residues long. CDR3 loop: CASSVDGGPYNEQFF. The CDR3 DNA reads as TGTGCCAGCAGTGTGGACGGGGGCCCCTACAATGAGCAGTTCTTC.

The rearrangement joins TRBV9 to TRBJ2-2; no firm D call. Germline lookup yields CDR1 SGDLS and CDR2 YYNGEE. The CDR3 covers 16 residues. Trimming pared 3 bases from V and 1 base from J, leaving 13 bases between. CDR3 nucleotides: TGTGCCAGCAGCGGTGATGGGGTTTTGAACACCGGGGAGCTGTTTTTT. This translates into CASSGDGVLNTGELFF.

This clone came up a few times. The genes are TRBV19 and TRBJ1-1; 7 bases agree with TRBD1. Germline trimming cut 4 bases from V and 7 bases from J; bases unmatched to any gene: 9. Germline CDR1 and CDR2: LNHDA and SQIVND (reference sequence). The CDR3 loop spans 14 amino acids. CDR3 sequence reads: CASSRGQRNLEAFF. Here the CDR3 DNA reads TGTGCCAGTAGTAGGGGACAGCGCAACCTTGAAGCTTTCTTT. Full variable domain (remainder filled in from reference TRBV19 and TRBJ1-1): DGGITQSPKYLFRKEGQNVTLSCEQNLNHDAMYWYRQDPGQGLRLIYYSQIVNDFQKGDIAEGYSVSREKKESFPLTVTSAQKNPTAFYLCASSRGQRNLEAFFGQGTRLTVV.

This clone appeared a few times. This chain connects TRBV4-1 to TRBJ1-5, with no clear D. V was cut by 2 bases and J by 2 bases, with 10 bases left in between. This CDR3 has 15 amino acids. Germline values: CDR1 MGHRA, CDR2 YSYEKL. The CDR3 bases are TGCGCCAGCAGCCAAAGGGTTGGGGGCAATCAGCCCCAGCATTTT. Protein sequence: CASSQRVGGNQPQHF.

The chain couples TRBV5-5 to TRBJ1-1; 8 positions agree with TRBD1. The J segment lost 0 bases and the V segment lost 4 bases, leaving 11 bases of the junction unmatched. This CDR3 comprises 17 residues. Germline V gene lookup returns CDR1 SGHKS and CDR2 YYEKEE (reference sequence). The CDR3 protein is CASSRDRGQVMNTEAFF. The CDR3 DNA reads as TGTGCCAGCAGCAGAGACAGGGGACAAGTAATGAACACTGAAGCTTTCTTT.

This chain joins TRBV2 and TRBJ2-7; the match to TRBD1 covers 7 bases. The CDR3 has 13 amino acids. From germline, CDR1 is SNHLY and CDR2 FYNNEI. The ends lost 4 bases at V and 4 bases at J; junction bases unmatched: 4. CDR3 amino acids: CASSAEQGYEQYV. CDR3 in DNA: TGTGCCAGCAGTGCTGAACAGGGGTACGAGCAGTACGTC.

CDR3 in amino acids: CASSEGRGRPGELFF. In DNA, the CDR3 is TGTGCCAGCAGTGAGGGTAGGGGGCGCCCCGGGGAGCTGTTTTTT. The chain couples TRBV2 to TRBJ2-2; 7 bases align to TRBD1. There are 15 residues in the CDR3. Trimming removed 3 bases from V and 6 bases from J; junction bases left unmatched: 7. Looked up from germline, CDR1 is SNHLY and CDR2 is FYNNEI.

The V and J genes are TRBV15 and TRBJ1-4, with 10 nucleotides matching TRBD1. Unmatched junction bases numbered 8, after V lost 5 bases and J lost 8 bases. CDR3 size: 15 residues. Germline CDR1 and CDR2: LNHNV and YYDKDF (reference sequence). This CDR3 reads CATSGAGTGDEKLFF. The DNA of the CDR3 is TGTGCCACCAGCGGGGCCGGGACAGGGGACGAAAAACTGTTTTTT.